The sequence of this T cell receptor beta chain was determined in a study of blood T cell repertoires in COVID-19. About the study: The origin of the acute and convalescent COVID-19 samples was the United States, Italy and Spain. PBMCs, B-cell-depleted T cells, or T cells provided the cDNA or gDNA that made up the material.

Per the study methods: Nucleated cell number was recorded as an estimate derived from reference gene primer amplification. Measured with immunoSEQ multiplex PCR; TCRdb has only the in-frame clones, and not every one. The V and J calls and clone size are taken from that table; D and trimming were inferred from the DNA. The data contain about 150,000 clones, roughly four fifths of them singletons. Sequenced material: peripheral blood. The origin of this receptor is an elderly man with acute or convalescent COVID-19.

The CDR3 region has the DNA TGTGCCAGAAGCTACCCCCCAGGCATCGGGGATGAAAAACTGTTTTTT. It is translated as CARSYPPGIGDEKLFF. The chain has TRBV5-3 and TRBJ1-4; D call uncertain. TRBV5-3 is an ORF for which the function is uncertain. V gave up 3 bases and J gave up 6 bases, with 18 bases separating them. The CDR3 has 16 residues.